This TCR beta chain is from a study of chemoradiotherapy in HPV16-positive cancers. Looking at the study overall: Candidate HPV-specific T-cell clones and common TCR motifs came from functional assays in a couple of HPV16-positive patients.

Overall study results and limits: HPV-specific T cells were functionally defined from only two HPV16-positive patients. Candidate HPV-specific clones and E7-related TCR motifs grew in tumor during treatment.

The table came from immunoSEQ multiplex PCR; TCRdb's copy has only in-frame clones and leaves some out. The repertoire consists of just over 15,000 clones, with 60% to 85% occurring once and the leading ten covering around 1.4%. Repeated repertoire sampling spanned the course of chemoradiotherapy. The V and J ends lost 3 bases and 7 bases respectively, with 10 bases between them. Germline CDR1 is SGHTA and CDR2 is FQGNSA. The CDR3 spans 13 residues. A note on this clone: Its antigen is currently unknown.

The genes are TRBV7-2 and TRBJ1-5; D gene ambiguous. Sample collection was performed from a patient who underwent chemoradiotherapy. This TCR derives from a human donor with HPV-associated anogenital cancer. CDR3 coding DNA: TGTGCCAGCAGCTTGTCAGGAAAGCAGCCCCAGCATTTT. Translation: CASSLSGKQPQHF.